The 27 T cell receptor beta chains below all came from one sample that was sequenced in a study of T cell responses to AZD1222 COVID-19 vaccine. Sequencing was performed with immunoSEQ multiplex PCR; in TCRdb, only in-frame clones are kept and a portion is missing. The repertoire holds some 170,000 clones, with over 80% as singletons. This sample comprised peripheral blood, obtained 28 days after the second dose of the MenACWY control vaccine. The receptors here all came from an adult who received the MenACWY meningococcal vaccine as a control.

CDR3: CASSQVTVLAEAFF. The CDR3 coding sequence is TGTGCCAGCAGCCAAGTTACGGTATTAGCTGAAGCTTTCTTT. V and J are TRBV14 and TRBJ1-1, with D uncertain. This CDR3 spans 14 amino acids. V was shortened by 1 base and J by 6 bases, with 12 bases between the two germline ends. Germline V lookup: CDR1 SGHDN, CDR2 FVKESK. Full variable domain (rest looked up from reference TRBV14 and TRBJ1-1): EAGVTQFPSHSVIEKGQTVTLRCDPISGHDNLYWYRRVMGKEIKFLLHFVKESKQDESGMPNNRFLAERTGGTYSTLKVQPAELEDSGVYFCASSQVTVLAEAFFGQGTRLTVV.

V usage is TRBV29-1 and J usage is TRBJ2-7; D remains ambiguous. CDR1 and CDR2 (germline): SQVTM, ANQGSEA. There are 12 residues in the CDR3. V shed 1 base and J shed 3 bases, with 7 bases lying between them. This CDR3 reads CSVEGAHYEQYF. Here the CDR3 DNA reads TGCAGCGTTGAAGGCGCGCACTACGAGCAGTACTTC.

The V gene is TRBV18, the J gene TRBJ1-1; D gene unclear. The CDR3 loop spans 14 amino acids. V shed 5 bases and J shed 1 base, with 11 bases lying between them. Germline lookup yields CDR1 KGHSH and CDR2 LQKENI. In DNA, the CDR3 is TGTGCCAGCTCAGCACGGACCCGGAACACTGAAGCTTTCTTT. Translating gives CASSARTRNTEAFF.

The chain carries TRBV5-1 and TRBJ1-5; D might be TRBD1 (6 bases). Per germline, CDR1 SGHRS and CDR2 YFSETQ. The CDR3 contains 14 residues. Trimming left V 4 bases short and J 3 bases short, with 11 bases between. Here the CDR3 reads CASSPTGINQPQHF. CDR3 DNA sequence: TGCGCCAGCAGCCCTACAGGGATCAATCAGCCCCAGCATTTT.

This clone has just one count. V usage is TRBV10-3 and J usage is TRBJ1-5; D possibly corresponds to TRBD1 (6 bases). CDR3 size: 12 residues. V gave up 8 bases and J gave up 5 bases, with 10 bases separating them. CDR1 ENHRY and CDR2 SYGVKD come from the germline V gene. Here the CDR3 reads CAISRGDQPQHF. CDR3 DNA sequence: TGTGCCATCTCGAGGGGGGATCAGCCCCAGCATTTT.

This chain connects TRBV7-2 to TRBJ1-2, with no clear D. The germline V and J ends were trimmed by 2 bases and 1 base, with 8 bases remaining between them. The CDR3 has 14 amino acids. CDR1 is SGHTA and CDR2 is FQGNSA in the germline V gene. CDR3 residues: CASSLYWGNYGYTF. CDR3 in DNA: TGTGCCAGCAGCTTATATTGGGGTAACTATGGCTACACCTTC.

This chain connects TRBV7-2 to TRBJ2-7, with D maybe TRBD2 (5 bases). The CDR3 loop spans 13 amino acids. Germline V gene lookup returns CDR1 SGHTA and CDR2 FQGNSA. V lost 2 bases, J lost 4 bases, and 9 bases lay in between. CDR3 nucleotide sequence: TGTGCCAGCAGCTTATATACGGGGTACGAGCAGTACTTC. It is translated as CASSLYTGYEQYF. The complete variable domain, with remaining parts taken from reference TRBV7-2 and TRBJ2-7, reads GAGVSQSPSNKVTEKGKDVELRCDPISGHTALYWYRQSLGQGLEFLIYFQGNSAPDKSGLPSDRFSAERTGGSVSTLTIQRTQQEDSAVYLCASSLYTGYEQYFGPGTRLTVT.

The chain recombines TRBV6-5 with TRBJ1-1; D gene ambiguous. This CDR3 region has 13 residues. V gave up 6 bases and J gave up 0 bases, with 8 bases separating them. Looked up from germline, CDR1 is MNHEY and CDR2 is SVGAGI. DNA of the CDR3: TGTGCCAGCAGCATGGATATGAACACTGAAGCTTTCTTT. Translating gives CASSMDMNTEAFF.

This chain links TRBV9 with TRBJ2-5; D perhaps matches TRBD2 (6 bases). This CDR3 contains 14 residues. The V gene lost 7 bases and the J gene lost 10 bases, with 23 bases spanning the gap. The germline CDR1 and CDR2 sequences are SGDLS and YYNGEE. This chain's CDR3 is CASAEGPLGRSQYF. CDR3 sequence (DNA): TGTGCCAGCGCCGAGGGACCCTTGGGGAGGAGCCAGTACTTC.

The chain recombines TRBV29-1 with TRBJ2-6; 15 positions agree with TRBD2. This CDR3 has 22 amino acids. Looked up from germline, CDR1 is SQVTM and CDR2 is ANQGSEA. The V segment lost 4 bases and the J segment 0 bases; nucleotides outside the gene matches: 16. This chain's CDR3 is CSVALPRGLAGGLISGANVLTF. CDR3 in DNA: TGCAGCGTTGCACTACCTCGGGGACTAGCGGGGGGCCTTATCTCTGGGGCCAACGTCCTGACTTTC.

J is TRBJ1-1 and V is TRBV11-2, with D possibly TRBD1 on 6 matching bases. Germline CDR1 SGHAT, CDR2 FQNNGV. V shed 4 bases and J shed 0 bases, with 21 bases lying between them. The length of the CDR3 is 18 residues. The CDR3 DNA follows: TGTGCCAGCAGCTCTAGGGGGGCAGGGGCAAGAATGAACACTGAAGCTTTCTTT. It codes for CASSSRGAGARMNTEAFF.

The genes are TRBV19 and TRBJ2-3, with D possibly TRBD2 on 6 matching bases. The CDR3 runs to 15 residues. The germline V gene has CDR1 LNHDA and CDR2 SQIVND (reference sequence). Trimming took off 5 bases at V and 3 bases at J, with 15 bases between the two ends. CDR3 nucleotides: TGTGCCAGTAGTTGGGGCGGGGTAGGAACAGATACGCAGTATTTT. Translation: CASSWGGVGTDTQYF.

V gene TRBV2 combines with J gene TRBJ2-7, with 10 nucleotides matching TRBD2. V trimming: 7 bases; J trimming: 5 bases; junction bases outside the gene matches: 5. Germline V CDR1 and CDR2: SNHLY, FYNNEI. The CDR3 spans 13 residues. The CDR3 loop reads CASTQRGGDEQYF. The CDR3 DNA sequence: TGTGCCAGCACGCAGCGGGGGGGGGACGAGCAGTACTTC.

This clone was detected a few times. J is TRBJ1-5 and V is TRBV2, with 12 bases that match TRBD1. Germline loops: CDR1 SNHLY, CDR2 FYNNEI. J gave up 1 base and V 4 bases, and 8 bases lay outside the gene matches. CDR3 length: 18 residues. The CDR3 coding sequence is TGTGCCAGCAGTGTACCGGGACAGGGGGCGCAGAGCAATCAGCCCCAGCATTTT. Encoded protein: CASSVPGQGAQSNQPQHF.

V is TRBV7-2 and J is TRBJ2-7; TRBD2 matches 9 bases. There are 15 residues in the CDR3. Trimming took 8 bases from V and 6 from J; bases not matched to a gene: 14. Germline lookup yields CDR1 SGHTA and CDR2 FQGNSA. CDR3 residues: CASAAGRGGLGEQYF. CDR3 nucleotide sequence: TGTGCCAGCGCCGCGGGGCGGGGGGGCCTCGGCGAGCAGTACTTC.

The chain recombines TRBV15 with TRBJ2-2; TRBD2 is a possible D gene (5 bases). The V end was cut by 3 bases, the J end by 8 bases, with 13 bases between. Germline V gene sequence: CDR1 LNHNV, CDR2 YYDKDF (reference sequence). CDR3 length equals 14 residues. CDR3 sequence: CATSRPRALGELFF. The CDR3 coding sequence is TGTGCCACCAGCAGGCCGAGGGCTTTAGGGGAGCTGTTTTTT.

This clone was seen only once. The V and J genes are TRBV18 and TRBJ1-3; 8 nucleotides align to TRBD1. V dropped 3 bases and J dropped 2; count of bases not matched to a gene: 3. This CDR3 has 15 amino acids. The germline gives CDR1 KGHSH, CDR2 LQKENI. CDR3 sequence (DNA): TGTGCCAGCTCACCGACAGGGGATGCTGGAAACACCATATATTTT. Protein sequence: CASSPTGDAGNTIYF. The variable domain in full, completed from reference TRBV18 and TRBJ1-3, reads NAGVMQNPRHLVRRRGQEARLRCSPMKGHSHVYWYRQLPEEGLKFMVYLQKENIIDESGMPKERFSAEFPKEGPSILRIQQVVRGDSAAYFCASSPTGDAGNTIYFGEGSWLTVV.

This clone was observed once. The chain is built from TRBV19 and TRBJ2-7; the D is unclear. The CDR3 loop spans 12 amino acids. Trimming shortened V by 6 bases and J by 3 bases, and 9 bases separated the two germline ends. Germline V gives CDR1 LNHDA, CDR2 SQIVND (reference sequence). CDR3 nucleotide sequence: TGTGCCAGTAGCCCAGGACGCTACGAGCAGTACTTC. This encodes CASSPGRYEQYF. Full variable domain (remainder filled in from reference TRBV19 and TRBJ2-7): DGGITQSPKYLFRKEGQNVTLSCEQNLNHDAMYWYRQDPGQGLRLIYYSQIVNDFQKGDIAEGYSVSREKKESFPLTVTSAQKNPTAFYLCASSPGRYEQYFGPGTRLTVT.

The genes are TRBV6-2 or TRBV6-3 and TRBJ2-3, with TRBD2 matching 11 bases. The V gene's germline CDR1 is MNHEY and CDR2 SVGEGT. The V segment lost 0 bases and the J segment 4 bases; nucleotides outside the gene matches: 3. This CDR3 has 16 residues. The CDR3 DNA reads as TGTGCCAGCAGTTACTCTGGGACTAGCGGTTCAGATACGCAGTATTTT. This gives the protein CASSYSGTSGSDTQYF.

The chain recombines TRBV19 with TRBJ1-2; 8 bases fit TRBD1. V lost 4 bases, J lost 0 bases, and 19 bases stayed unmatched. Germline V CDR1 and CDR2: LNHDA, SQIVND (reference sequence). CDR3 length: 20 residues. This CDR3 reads CASSKNVRDRIFSANYGYTF. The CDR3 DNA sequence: TGTGCCAGTAGTAAAAACGTCCGGGACAGGATTTTTTCAGCTAACTATGGCTACACCTTC.

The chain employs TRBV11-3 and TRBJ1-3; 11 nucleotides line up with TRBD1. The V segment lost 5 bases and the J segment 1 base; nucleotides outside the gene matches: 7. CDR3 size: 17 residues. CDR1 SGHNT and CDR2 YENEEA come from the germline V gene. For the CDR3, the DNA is TGTGCCAGCAGCGTAGGGACAGGGGGACCTTCTGGAAACACCATATATTTT. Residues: CASSVGTGGPSGNTIYF.

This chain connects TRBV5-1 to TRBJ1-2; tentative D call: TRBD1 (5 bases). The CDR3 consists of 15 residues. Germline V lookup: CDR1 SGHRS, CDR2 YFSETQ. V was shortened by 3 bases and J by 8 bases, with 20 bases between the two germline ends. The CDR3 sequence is CASSSTGGGVKGYTF. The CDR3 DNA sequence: TGCGCCAGCAGCTCAACTGGCGGGGGGGTCAAAGGCTACACCTTC.

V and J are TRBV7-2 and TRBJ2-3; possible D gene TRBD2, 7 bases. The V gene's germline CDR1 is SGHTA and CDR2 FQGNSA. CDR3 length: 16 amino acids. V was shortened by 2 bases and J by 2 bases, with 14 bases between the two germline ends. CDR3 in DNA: TGTGCCAGCAGCTTATACGGGGGGCGTACCACAGATACGCAGTATTTT. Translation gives CASSLYGGRTTDTQYF.

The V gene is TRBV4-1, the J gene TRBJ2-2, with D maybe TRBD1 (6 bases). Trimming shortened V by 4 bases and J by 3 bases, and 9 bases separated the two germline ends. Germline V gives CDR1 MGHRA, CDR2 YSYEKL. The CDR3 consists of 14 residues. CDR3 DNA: TGCGCCAGCAGCCGTAACAGGGACACCGGGGAGCTGTTTTTT. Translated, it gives CASSRNRDTGELFF.

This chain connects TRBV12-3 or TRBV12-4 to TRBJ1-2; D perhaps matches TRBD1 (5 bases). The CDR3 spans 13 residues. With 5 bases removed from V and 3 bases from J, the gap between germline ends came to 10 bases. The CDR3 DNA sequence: TGTGCCAGCAGTCCGGGGCCCTACTATGGCTACACCTTC. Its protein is CASSPGPYYGYTF.

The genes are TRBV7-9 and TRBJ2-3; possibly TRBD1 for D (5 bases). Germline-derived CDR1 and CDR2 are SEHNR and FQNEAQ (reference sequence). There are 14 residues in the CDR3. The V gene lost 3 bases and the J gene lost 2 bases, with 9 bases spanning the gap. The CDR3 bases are TGTGCCAGCAGCTTTCAGGGTACCACAGATACGCAGTATTTT. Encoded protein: CASSFQGTTDTQYF.

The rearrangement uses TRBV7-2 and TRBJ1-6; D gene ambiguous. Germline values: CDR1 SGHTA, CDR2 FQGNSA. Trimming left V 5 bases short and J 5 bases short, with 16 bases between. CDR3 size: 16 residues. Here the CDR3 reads CASSTRYTSNNSPLHF. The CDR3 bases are TGTGCCAGCAGCACAAGGTACACCTCAAATAATTCACCCCTCCACTTT. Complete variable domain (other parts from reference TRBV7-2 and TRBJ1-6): GAGVSQSPSNKVTEKGKDVELRCDPISGHTALYWYRQSLGQGLEFLIYFQGNSAPDKSGLPSDRFSAERTGGSVSTLTIQRTQQEDSAVYLCASSTRYTSNNSPLHFGNGTRLTVT.